This T cell receptor (beta chain) was observed in a study of type 1 regulatory T cells. Whole-study context: This in vitro CD4 product, T-allo10, is enriched for Tr1 cells and alloantigen-specific.

Per germline, CDR1 SQVTM and CDR2 ANQGSEA. The CDR3 has 12 amino acids. Trimming removed 8 bases from V and 6 bases from J; junction bases left unmatched: 8. One entry per CDR3 protein, called by TCRdb with MiXCR from the reads. The sample has about 42,000 distinct CDR3 sequences, 10% to 15% seen once. Study-level findings and limits: Type 1 regulatory T cells had a more restricted TCR repertoire than non-type 1 regulatory T cells.

This clonotype appeared many times. Its antigen is currently unknown. The sequenced sample was cultured non-Tr1 T cells, either the whole culture or a sorted T cell fraction (not recorded which). The TCR sequence derives from a human donor in good health. The chain joins TRBV29-1 to TRBJ1-1; 8 bases are shared with TRBD1. The chain's CDR3 is CSYRQGFSEAFF. The CDR3 region has the DNA TGCAGCTACCGACAGGGGTTCTCTGAAGCTTTCTTT. The full variable domain, with the rest looked up from reference TRBV29-1 and TRBJ1-1, is SAVISQKPSRDICQRGTSLTIQCQVDSQVTMMFWYRQQPGQSLTLIATANQGSEATYESGFVIDKFPISRPNLTFSTLTVSNMSPEDSSIYLCSYRQGFSEAFFGQGTRLTVV.